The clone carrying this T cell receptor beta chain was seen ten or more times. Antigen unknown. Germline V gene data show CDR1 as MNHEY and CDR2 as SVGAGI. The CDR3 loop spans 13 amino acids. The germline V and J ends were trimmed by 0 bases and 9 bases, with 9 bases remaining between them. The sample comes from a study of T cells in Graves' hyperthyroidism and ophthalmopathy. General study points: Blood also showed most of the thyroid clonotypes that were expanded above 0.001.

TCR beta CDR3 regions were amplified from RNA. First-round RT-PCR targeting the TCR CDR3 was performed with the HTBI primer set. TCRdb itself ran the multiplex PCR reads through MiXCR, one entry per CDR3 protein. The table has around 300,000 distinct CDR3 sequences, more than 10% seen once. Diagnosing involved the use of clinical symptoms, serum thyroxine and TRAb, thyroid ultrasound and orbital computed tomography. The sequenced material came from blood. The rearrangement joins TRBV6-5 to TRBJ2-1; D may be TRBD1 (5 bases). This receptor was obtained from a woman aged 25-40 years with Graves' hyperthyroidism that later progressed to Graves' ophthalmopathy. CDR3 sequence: CASSYSGRTEQFF. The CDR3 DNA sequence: TGTGCCAGCAGTTACTCGGGGCGCACTGAGCAGTTCTTC.